Below, one TCR beta chain is given with its context. This clonotype has at least ten counts. Which antigen it targets is not known. No quality values exist for individual bases; no much larger clone is one base distant. The data originate from a study of post-analysis software for immune sequencing data (dated by TCRdb to between 2014 and 2017). Background on the whole study: The recorded disease courses included relapsing-remitting, secondary progressive and progressive-relapsing multiple sclerosis, and some patients had no subtype annotation. Patient repertoires were compared against about a dozen previously published healthy control repertoires from donors aged roughly 6 to 28 years. A subset of samples was prepared in parallel using single-end sample barcoding, then pooled and co-amplified after Illumina adapter ligation.

The research as a whole found: Significantly lower normalized Chao1 diversity was found in multiple sclerosis patients than in controls, suggesting substantial peripheral T-cell clonal expansion. Roughly 5 TRBV segments, including TRBV5-6, TRBV5-1 and TRBV20-1, were significantly more frequent in patients than controls. Strong co-clustering of samples prepared in the same batch was shown by direct clustering with F measure, prompting a batch-effect correction. The control group was slightly older than the multiple sclerosis patient group.

To demonstrate the VDJtools post-analysis software, TCR beta repertoires were profiled from the peripheral blood of 10 to 15 young patients with multiple sclerosis. The multiple sclerosis patients were children and adolescents ranging in age from roughly 6 to 16 years. CDR1 and CDR2 (DFQATT, SNEGSKA) derive from the germline V gene (reference sequence). The CDR3 sequence holds 17 residues, the cysteine and phenylalanine included. The kept DNA is CDR3 alone, 51 bases in frame from the first base. V is cut by 4 bases and J by 6 bases, and the space between the germline ends is 25 bases. The library was prepared using PCR. Sequencing was carried out with an Illumina HiSeq 2500. To reduce PCR and sequencing biases, unique molecular identifiers were built into the TCR beta cDNA libraries. Approximately 500,000 cDNA molecules were obtained per 1 to 10 million input T cells, so each molecule approximated one T cell. The patient libraries were prepared and sequenced using the same protocol as the earlier healthy control dataset. Samples belonging to the same batch were prepared together, multiplexed and sequenced on a shared HiSeq lane. The authors processed their data as follows. MIGEC handled the raw barcoded reads, throwing out single-read molecular identifier groups before consensus assembly and CDR3 extraction. VDJtools was used for post-analysis of the clonotype tables, with diversity normalized by down-sampling every dataset to the smallest sample size. In repertoire overlap clustering, CDR3 amino acid sequences, but not nucleotide sequences, were matched to correct batch-related cross-sample contamination. TCRdb reprocessing: public reads trimmed at Q25 with fastp, clones called with MiXCR, in-frame beta chains kept. Each record represents a unique CDR3 protein, reported with the most common genes and DNA among its rows. The V and J calls here are based on TCRdb, not the publication. The sample profile shows about half a million distinct CDR3 sequences; under 55% of them were found once. Jointly, the top ten make up 12% of the sample.

The sequenced sample was blood. The clonotype was recovered from a girl aged 10 to 17 with multiple sclerosis. The rearrangement combines TRBV20-1 with TRBJ2-4; TRBD1 could be the D gene, as 5 bases match. The nucleotides are TGCAGTGCTACCCCCCTCCAGGGCTACAGAGACAGAAACATTCAGTACTTC. The translation is CSATPLQGYRDRNIQYF.